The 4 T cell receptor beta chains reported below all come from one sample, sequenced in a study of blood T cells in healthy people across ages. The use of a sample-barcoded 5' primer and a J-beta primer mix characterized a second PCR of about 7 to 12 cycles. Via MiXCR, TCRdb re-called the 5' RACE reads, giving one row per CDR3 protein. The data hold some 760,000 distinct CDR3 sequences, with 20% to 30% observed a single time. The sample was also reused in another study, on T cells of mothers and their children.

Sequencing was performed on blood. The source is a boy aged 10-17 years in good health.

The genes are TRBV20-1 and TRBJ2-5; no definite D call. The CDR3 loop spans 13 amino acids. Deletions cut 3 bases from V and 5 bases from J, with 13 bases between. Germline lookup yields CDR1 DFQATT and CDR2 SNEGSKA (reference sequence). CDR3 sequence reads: CSASRTPGETQYF. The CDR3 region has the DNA TGCAGTGCTAGTCGCACCCCCGGGGAGACCCAGTACTTC.

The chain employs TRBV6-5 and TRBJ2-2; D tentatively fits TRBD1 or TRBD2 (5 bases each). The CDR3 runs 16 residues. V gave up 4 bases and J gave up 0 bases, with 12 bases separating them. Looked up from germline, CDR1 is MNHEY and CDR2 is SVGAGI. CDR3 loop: CASSSTGTANTGELFF. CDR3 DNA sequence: TGTGCCAGCAGTTCCACCGGGACGGCGAACACCGGGGAGCTGTTTTTT.

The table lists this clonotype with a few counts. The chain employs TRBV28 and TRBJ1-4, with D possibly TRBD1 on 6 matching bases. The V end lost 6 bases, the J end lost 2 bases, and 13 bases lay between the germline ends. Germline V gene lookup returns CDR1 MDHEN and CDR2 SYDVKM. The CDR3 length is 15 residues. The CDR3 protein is CASSLPDRTNEKLFF. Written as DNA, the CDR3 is TGTGCCAGCAGCCTCCCCGACAGGACTAATGAAAAACTGTTTTTT.

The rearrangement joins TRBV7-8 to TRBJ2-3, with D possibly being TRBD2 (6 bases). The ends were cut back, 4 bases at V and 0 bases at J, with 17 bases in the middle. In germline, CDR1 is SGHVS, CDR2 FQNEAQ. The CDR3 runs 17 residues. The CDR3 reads CASSSSPGAISTDTQYF. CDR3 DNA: TGTGCCAGCAGCTCCTCCCCGGGAGCGATTAGCACAGATACGCAGTATTTT.